One and the same sample provided the 32 T cell receptor beta chains below, sequenced in a study of blood T cell repertoires in COVID-19. Repertoires were generated with immunoSEQ multiplex PCR, while TCRdb's copy carries only in-frame clones and drops some. Among 250,000 to 300,000 clones listed, around 88% were seen once. Sequencing was done on a sample of peripheral blood. The receptors were gathered from a woman in her seventies with COVID-19, enrolled during active disease.

A note on this clone: One end of the junction is discordant with germline, which a read error may explain. CDR3 coding DNA: TGCGCCAGCAGCCTGGACAGGGTGGTAGACTTC. Its protein product is CASSLDRVVDF. The chain uses TRBV5-1 and TRBJ2-5; TRBD1 aligns across 8 bases. Germline-derived CDR1 and CDR2 are SGHRS and YFSETQ. CDR3 size: 11 residues. The full variable domain, in which reference TRBV5-1 and TRBJ2-5 provide the parts outside the CDR3, is KAGVTQTPRYLIKTRGQQVTLSCSPISGHRSVSWYQQTPGQGLQFLFEYFSETQRNKGNFPGRFSGRQFSNSRSEMNVSTLELGDSALYLCASSLDRVVDFGPGTRLLVL.

The chain joins TRBV27 to TRBJ1-4; D might be TRBD1 (5 bases). The V end lost 5 bases, the J end lost 1 base, and 11 bases lay between the germline ends. This CDR3 comprises 15 residues. Germline V CDR1 and CDR2: MNHEY, SMNVEV (reference sequence). The CDR3 is CASSPNRRTNEKLFF. For the CDR3, the DNA is TGTGCCAGCAGTCCTAACAGGAGAACTAATGAAAAACTGTTTTTT.

This clone showed up just a few times. This rearrangement joins TRBV11-2 to TRBJ2-3; D might be TRBD2 (6 bases). Trimming stripped 1 base from V and 1 base from J, with 12 bases between. The V gene's germline CDR1 is SGHAT and CDR2 FQNNGV. The length of the CDR3 is 16 residues. In DNA form, the CDR3 reads TGTGCCAGCAGCTTAGTGGTTTCTAGCGGCACAGATACGCAGTATTTT. This encodes CASSLVVSSGTDTQYF.

The rearrangement links TRBV12-5 to TRBJ1-4; no reliable D call. Deletions cut 2 bases from V and 3 bases from J, with 16 bases between. This CDR3 is built from 17 residues. The germline gives CDR1 LGHNT, CDR2 FRNRAP. The CDR3 reads CASGLSQVRRANEKLFF. In nucleotides, the CDR3 is TGTGCTAGTGGTTTGTCCCAAGTTAGGAGGGCTAATGAAAAACTGTTTTTT.

V is TRBV2 and J is TRBJ2-5; 16 bases line up with TRBD2. The CDR3 runs 15 residues. V lost 8 bases to trimming and J lost 4 bases; unmatched junction nucleotides: 4. The V gene's germline CDR1 is SNHLY and CDR2 FYNNEI. The CDR3 loop is CASAGLAGGRETQYF. DNA for the CDR3: TGTGCCAGCGCGGGACTAGCGGGGGGGCGAGAGACCCAGTACTTC.

The chain has TRBV11-2 and TRBJ1-2; D not certain. The CDR3 runs 14 residues. The V gene's germline CDR1 is SGHAT and CDR2 FQNNGV. With 0 bases removed from V and 4 bases from J, the gap between germline ends came to 9 bases. CDR3 DNA sequence: TGTGCCAGCAGCTTAGATTTTAATTCCTATGGCTACACCTTC. This codes for CASSLDFNSYGYTF.

Notes on this clone: At one boundary the junction diverges from the germline segment, which might be a read error. J is TRBJ1-4 and V is TRBV14; D gene unclear. CDR3 length equals 11 residues. In germline, CDR1 is SGHDN, CDR2 FVKESK. This chain's CDR3 is CASSPARGRIF. CDR3 DNA: TGTGCCAGCAGCCCGGCTAGAGGGAGGATTTTT.

This chain connects TRBV5-1 to TRBJ2-3; 9 bases are a match to TRBD2. This CDR3 is 16 amino acids long. J lost 2 bases, V lost 2 bases, and 6 bases had no gene match. CDR1 and CDR2 from the germline V gene are SGHRS and YFSETQ. The CDR3 DNA follows: TGCGCCAGCAGCTTCCTCAGCGGGGGGTTCACAGATACGCAGTATTTT. Translated: CASSFLSGGFTDTQYF.

The genes are TRBV6-5 and TRBJ1-5; TRBD1 might be the D (6 bases). The length of the CDR3 is 15 residues. Trimming took off 8 bases at V and 1 base at J, with 15 bases between the two ends. Germline-derived CDR1 and CDR2 are MNHEY and SVGAGI. The CDR3 here is CASEGGDKSNQPQHF. The DNA of the CDR3 is TGTGCCAGCGAGGGGGGGGACAAAAGCAATCAGCCCCAGCATTTT.

The chain uses TRBV5-4 and TRBJ1-1; D unresolved. V was clipped by 0 bases and J by 4 bases, with 7 bases between them. The CDR3 totals 13 residues. Per germline, CDR1 SGHNT and CDR2 YYREEE (reference sequence). CDR3 coding DNA: TGTGCCAGCAGCTTGGCCGCGGGCACTGAAGCTTTCTTT. Its translation is CASSLAAGTEAFF. The full variable domain, its missing parts supplied by reference TRBV5-4 and TRBJ1-1, is ETGVTQSPTHLIKTRGQQVTLRCSSQSGHNTVSWYQQALGQGPQFIFQYYREEENGRGNFPPRFSGLQFPNYSSELNVNALELDDSALYLCASSLAAGTEAFFGQGTRLTVV.

The chain combines TRBV6-6 with TRBJ1-5; TRBD1 matches 8 bases. The CDR3 contains 15 residues. CDR1 and CDR2 (germline): MNHNY, SVGAGI (reference sequence). V shed 6 bases, J shed 0 bases, and the junction held 4 bases outside the gene matches. DNA of the CDR3: TGTGCCAGCAGCTTTCAGGGGGCTAGCAATCAGCCCCAGCATTTT. It is translated as CASSFQGASNQPQHF.

The rearrangement links TRBV28 to TRBJ1-1, with D maybe TRBD1 (6 bases). Germline V gives CDR1 MDHEN, CDR2 SYDVKM. This CDR3 has 14 residues. Trimming pared 3 bases from V and 7 bases from J, leaving 15 bases between. The CDR3 loop reads CASSFLRRGGEAFF. CDR3 sequence (DNA): TGTGCCAGCAGTTTTCTTCGCAGGGGCGGTGAAGCTTTCTTT.

Turning to this clone: Other DNA sequences from this sample encode an identical CDR3 as well. The chain employs TRBV5-1 and TRBJ1-1, with a weak D call TRBD1 (5 bases). Between the trimmed V and J ends, which lost 5 bases and 7 bases, there was a span of 9 bases. This CDR3 has 11 residues. From germline, CDR1 is SGHRS and CDR2 YFSETQ. Written as DNA, the CDR3 is TGCGCCAGCAGTCTGGGGGGTGAAGCTTTCTTT. This codes for CASSLGGEAFF.

The V and J genes are TRBV3-1 (or the pseudogene TRBV3-2) and TRBJ2-7; D not resolved. The CDR3 totals 14 residues. Germline CDR1 reads LGHDT; CDR2 reads YNNKEL (reference sequence). V shed 3 bases and J shed 0 bases, with 9 bases lying between them. DNA for the CDR3: TGTGCCAGCAGCCAGAGAGGAAACTCCTACGAGCAGTACTTC. Protein sequence: CASSQRGNSYEQYF.

With respect to this clone: It is unclear where the CDR3 begins or ends on the DNA, so no DNA is shown, and the CDR3 is as TCRdb lists it. The chain carries TRBV21-1 and TRBJ1-6; TRBD1 is the table's D call, not checked against the DNA. TRBV21-1 is a recognized pseudogene. The CDR3 spans 16 residues, counting both ends. CDR3 residues: CASTTPVGTGNSPLHF.

J is TRBJ2-2 and V is TRBV5-8; a weak D match, TRBD1 (6 bases). The germline V and J ends were trimmed by 5 bases and 4 bases, with 12 bases remaining between them. The germline V gene has CDR1 SGHTS and CDR2 YDEGEE. This CDR3 spans 14 amino acids. In nucleotides, the CDR3 is TGTGCCAGCAGTCTCGGGACACGCACCGGGGAGCTGTTTTTT. Encoded protein: CASSLGTRTGELFF.

The V gene is TRBV5-3, the J gene TRBJ2-5; possibly TRBD2 for D (5 bases). TRBV5-3 is treated as an ORF (open reading frame) with a function not yet certain. The V end lost 4 bases, the J end lost 2 bases, and 9 bases lay between the germline ends. CDR3 size: 13 residues. Written as DNA, the CDR3 is TGTGCCAGAAGCGTGACTAAACAAGAGACCCAGTACTTC. This sequence encodes CARSVTKQETQYF.

This clone was seen once. The chain uses TRBV2 and TRBJ1-2, with 10 bases lining up with TRBD1. V lost 7 bases to trimming and J lost 4 bases; unmatched junction nucleotides: 15. CDR1 and CDR2 from the germline V gene are SNHLY and FYNNEI. The CDR3 has 17 amino acids. The CDR3, as DNA: TGTGCCAGCATCCTCACACACCTCCGGGACAGGGGCTATGGCTACACCTTC. It yields the protein CASILTHLRDRGYGYTF.

This chain uses TRBV18 with TRBJ2-1, with D possibly being TRBD1 (5 bases). CDR1 is KGHSH and CDR2 is LQKENI in the germline V gene. The CDR3 runs to 15 residues. The V gene lost 4 bases and the J gene lost 6 bases, with 16 bases spanning the gap. In DNA, the CDR3 is TGTGCCAGCTCACTCTCCGGAGACAGACCCAATGAGCAGTTCTTC. It codes for CASSLSGDRPNEQFF.

For this clone: This sample also contains other DNA sequences that code for the same CDR3. V usage is TRBV30 and J usage is TRBJ2-3; 11 bases are a match to TRBD2. The CDR3 is 14 amino acids. The junction had 2 bases not matched to a gene; V was cut back by 2 bases and J by 4 bases. The germline V gene encodes CDR1 GTSNPN and CDR2 SVGIG (reference sequence). CDR3 nucleotide sequence: TGTGCCTGGAGTCGTAGCGGGGGGGCAGATACGCAGTATTTT. Amino acids: CAWSRSGGADTQYF.

This chain uses TRBV15 with TRBJ2-5; a weak D match, TRBD2 (6 bases). Trimming took 6 bases from V and 0 from J, leaving 11 bases between them. The CDR3 extends over 14 amino acids. CDR1 and CDR2 (germline): LNHNV, YYDKDF (reference sequence). CDR3 in amino acids: CATRGRDYQETQYF. Here the CDR3 DNA reads TGTGCCACCAGGGGGCGGGACTACCAAGAGACCCAGTACTTC.

The chain carries TRBV5-1 and TRBJ1-1; D is unresolved. The CDR3 is made up of 13 amino acids. Germline V gene sequence: CDR1 SGHRS, CDR2 YFSETQ. V lost 1 base and J 3 bases, leaving 7 bases between the germline ends. The CDR3 DNA sequence: TGCGCCAGCAGCTTGAACGGGTACACTGAAGCTTTCTTT. Protein: CASSLNGYTEAFF.

The V and J genes are TRBV3-1 (or the pseudogene TRBV3-2) and TRBJ1-2, with 11 positions matching TRBD1. Unmatched junction bases numbered 12, after V lost 3 bases and J lost 6 bases. Germline CDR1 and CDR2: LGHDT and YNNKEL (reference sequence). The CDR3 extends over 17 amino acids. This CDR3 is CASSHLGTGGTGDGYTF. CDR3 DNA sequence: TGTGCCAGCAGCCATCTAGGGACAGGGGGTACTGGGGATGGCTACACCTTC.

Only one count was recorded for this clone. V and J are TRBV24-1 and TRBJ2-5; 8 bases line up with TRBD1. Germline lookup yields CDR1 KGHDR and CDR2 SFDVKD. V was pared by 0 bases and J by 4 bases, with 6 bases of the junction left unmatched. The CDR3 has 16 residues. CDR3 nucleotides: TGTGCCACCAGTGATTTGCGCAGGGGGCGGGGAGAGACCCAGTACTTC. Translation gives CATSDLRRGRGETQYF.

The rearrangement uses TRBV9 and TRBJ2-1, with 9 bases lining up with TRBD2. Germline V gives CDR1 SGDLS, CDR2 YYNGEE. After removal of 5 bases from V and 8 bases from J, the junction contained 8 bases not matched to a gene. CDR3 length: 14 residues. As DNA, the CDR3 is TGTGCCAGCAGACGCGGGGGGGCCAGTGATGAGCAGTTCTTC. Its translation is CASRRGGASDEQFF.

This clone was counted only a few times. This chain uses TRBV5-6 with TRBJ2-5; D is possibly TRBD1 (6 bases). The CDR3 runs 14 residues. Per germline, CDR1 SGHDT and CDR2 YYEEEE. Trimming pared 4 bases from V and 4 bases from J, leaving 14 bases between. CDR3 sequence reads: CASSTTGPGETQYF. The CDR3, as DNA: TGTGCCAGCAGCACGACAGGCCCGGGAGAGACCCAGTACTTC.

The chain carries TRBV27 and TRBJ2-7; a weak D match, TRBD1 (6 bases). The germline V gene encodes CDR1 MNHEY and CDR2 SMNVEV (reference sequence). The CDR3 totals 14 residues. Trimming shortened V by 2 bases and J by 2 bases, and 10 bases separated the two germline ends. The CDR3 nucleotides are TGTGCCAGCAGTTTAGGCAGGGGTCCCTACGAGCAGTACTTC. This gives the protein CASSLGRGPYEQYF.

This chain links TRBV5-4 with TRBJ1-1, with D perhaps TRBD1 (5 bases). Trimming removed 6 bases from V and 1 base from J, with 13 bases in between. The length of the CDR3 is 14 residues. Germline CDR1 reads SGHNT; CDR2 reads YYREEE (reference sequence). This chain's CDR3 is CASTNPGGNTEAFF. CDR3 coding DNA: TGTGCCAGCACCAACCCGGGGGGGAACACTGAAGCTTTCTTT.

This clone was counted once. The chain is built from TRBV13 and TRBJ1-3, with 7 bases fitting TRBD1. The CDR3 is made up of 13 amino acids. V gave up 4 bases and J gave up 8 bases; unmatched junction bases: 5. Germline CDR1 reads PRHDT; CDR2 reads FYEKMQ (reference sequence). CDR3 nucleotide sequence: TGTGCCAGCAGCTCAACAGGGGTACACACCATATATTTT. Its translation: CASSSTGVHTIYF.

The chain carries TRBV5-4 and TRBJ1-2; D may be TRBD1 (6 bases). The V end was cut by 3 bases, the J end by 4 bases, with 19 bases between. The CDR3 has 16 residues. The germline CDR1 and CDR2 sequences are SGHNT and YYREEE (reference sequence). CDR3 nucleotides: TGTGCCAGCAGCTCTGGGGGCGGACAGCAGCTCTATGGCTACACCTTC. This translates into CASSSGGGQQLYGYTF.

This clone was picked up one time. The chain links TRBV10-2 to TRBJ1-1, with unresolved D. This CDR3 has 18 residues. With 7 bases removed from V and 0 bases from J, the gap between germline ends came to 24 bases. The germline gives CDR1 WSHSY, CDR2 SAAADI. CDR3 DNA sequence: TGCGCCAGCATTCCCCTCTCGTTATCTCCCCCTATGAACACTGAAGCTTTCTTT. Translated: CASIPLSLSPPMNTEAFF.

This clone was observed a handful of times. The chain recombines TRBV7-2 with TRBJ2-2, with 8 bases that match TRBD2. V dropped 1 base and J dropped 2; count of bases not matched to a gene: 3. Germline V gene lookup returns CDR1 SGHTA and CDR2 FQGNSA. The CDR3 runs to 16 residues. CDR3 coding DNA: TGTGCCAGCAGCTTAGTTAGCGGGGCTAACACCGGGGAGCTGTTTTTT. This gives the protein CASSLVSGANTGELFF.